Listed below are T cell receptor beta chains from one sample, sequenced in a study of PD-L1 blockade in urothelial cancer. TCRdb's copy holds only in-frame clones and misses some; the assay was immunoSEQ multiplex PCR. The repertoire holds 72,000 or so clones, roughly 90% seen once, with about 11% in the top ten. The material was PBMCs, obtained around atezolizumab (anti-PD-L1) treatment. The origin of the receptors is a man in his sixties with urothelial cancer. CDR3s include the opening cysteine and the closing phenylalanine or tryptophan. Each record gives: D gene, V gene, J gene, clone size, CDR3 DNA, CDR3 protein. D genes are given only for firm matches. Size tells how often a clone was seen (once, few, many) or the class of an expanded clone, and some rows leave it out.

D gene: TRBD2
V gene: TRBV7-6
J gene: TRBJ2-1
clone size: -
CDR3 DNA: TGTGCCAGCAGCTTAGTATCTACTGGCGGGGGGGCCCGTTTTAACAATGAGCAGTTCTTC
CDR3 protein: CASSLVSTGGGARFNNEQFF

D gene: -
V gene: TRBV6-5
J gene: TRBJ1-1
clone size: few
CDR3 DNA: TGTGCCAGCAGTTACTCGAGTACAACAGACACTGAAGCTTTCTTT
CDR3 protein: CASSYSSTTDTEAFF

D gene: -
V gene: TRBV7-8
J gene: TRBJ2-7
clone size: once
CDR3 DNA: TGTGCCAGCAGCGCTGCCCGGGAGATAGTCGAGCAGTACTTC
CDR3 protein: CASSAAREIVEQYF

D gene: -
V gene: TRBV11-3
J gene: TRBJ1-2
clone size: -
CDR3 DNA: TGTGCCAGCAGACTCTGGGGGCCGCGGGTCTATGGCTACACCTTC
CDR3 protein: CASRLWGPRVYGYTF

D gene: -
V gene: TRBV4-2
J gene: TRBJ2-3
clone size: -
CDR3 DNA: TGTGCCAGCAGCCAAGGGGTAGCGTCAGATACGCAGTATTTT
CDR3 protein: CASSQGVASDTQYF

D gene: TRBD2
V gene: TRBV6-5
J gene: TRBJ2-1
clone size: -
CDR3 DNA: TGTGCCAGCAGTTTAGCGGGCAGCTCCTACAATGAGCAGTTCTTC
CDR3 protein: CASSLAGSSYNEQFF

D gene: TRBD1
V gene: TRBV19
J gene: TRBJ2-7
clone size: -
CDR3 DNA: TGTGCCAGTAGTATCCCGGGACAGGGCTACGAGCAGTACTTC
CDR3 protein: CASSIPGQGYEQYF

D gene: TRBD1
V gene: TRBV5-1
J gene: TRBJ2-3
clone size: -
CDR3 DNA: TGCGCCAGCAGCGTACAGGGGGCTCAAACAGATACGCAGTATTTT
CDR3 protein: CASSVQGAQTDTQYF

D gene: TRBD2
V gene: TRBV5-4
J gene: TRBJ2-7
clone size: -
CDR3 DNA: TGTGCCAGCAGCTTGGGAAGTAGCGGGACCTACGAGCAGTACTTC
CDR3 protein: CASSLGSSGTYEQYF

D gene: -
V gene: TRBV6-5
J gene: TRBJ1-2
clone size: -
CDR3 DNA: TGTGCCAGCAGTTTGATAGCTAACTATGGCTACACCTTC
CDR3 protein: CASSLIANYGYTF

D gene: -
V gene: TRBV10-2
J gene: TRBJ2-7
clone size: -
CDR3 DNA: TGCGCCAGCTATGACGCGGGGGAGCAGTACTTC
CDR3 protein: CASYDAGEQYF

D gene: TRBD1
V gene: TRBV19
J gene: TRBJ2-4
clone size: -
CDR3 DNA: TGTGCCAGTAGTAACCGGGACAGGGGTTTCATTCAGTACTTC
CDR3 protein: CASSNRDRGFIQYF

D gene: -
V gene: TRBV28
J gene: TRBJ2-1
clone size: -
CDR3 DNA: TGTGCCAGCAGTTTAGGTTCGCAGGGCTCCTACAATGAGCAGTTCTTC
CDR3 protein: CASSLGSQGSYNEQFF

D gene: TRBD2
V gene: TRBV7-9
J gene: TRBJ2-1
clone size: -
CDR3 DNA: TGTGCCAGCAGCTTATATGGGAGGACTAGCGGGATCAATGAGCAGTTCTTC
CDR3 protein: CASSLYGRTSGINEQFF

D gene: TRBD1
V gene: TRBV19
J gene: TRBJ1-3
clone size: -
CDR3 DNA: TGTGCCAGTAGATCCGGGACAGAAGACTCTGGAAACACCATATATTTT
CDR3 protein: CASRSGTEDSGNTIYF

D gene: -
V gene: TRBV28
J gene: TRBJ2-7
clone size: once
CDR3 DNA: TGTGCCAGCAGTGGGGAGTTGATAGCGGAAGGCTACGAGCAGTACTTC
CDR3 protein: CASSGELIAEGYEQYF

D gene: -
V gene: TRBV6-5
J gene: TRBJ1-1
clone size: -
CDR3 DNA: TGTGCCAGCAGTTACGCGGGGGCTACTGAAGCTTTCTTT
CDR3 protein: CASSYAGATEAFF

D gene: -
V gene: TRBV7-8
J gene: TRBJ2-7
clone size: -
CDR3 DNA: TGTGCCAGCAGCTGGTTTTTCACCGGGAACTACGAGCAGTACTTC
CDR3 protein: CASSWFFTGNYEQYF

D gene: TRBD2
V gene: TRBV30
J gene: TRBJ2-7
clone size: -
CDR3 DNA: TGTGCCTGGAGTGTACCTAGCGGATACGAGCAGTACTTC
CDR3 protein: CAWSVPSGYEQYF

D gene: TRBD2
V gene: TRBV23-1
J gene: TRBJ2-1
clone size: -
CDR3 DNA: TGCGCCAGCAGGACTAGCGGGGGGGCCCATGAGCAGTTCTTC
CDR3 protein: CASRTSGGAHEQFF

D gene: TRBD2
V gene: TRBV28
J gene: TRBJ2-5
clone size: -
CDR3 DNA: TGTGCCAGCACACCCTTCACGGGACTAGCACTTCAAGAGACCCAGTACTTC
CDR3 protein: CASTPFTGLALQETQYF

D gene: -
V gene: TRBV27
J gene: TRBJ1-5
clone size: -
CDR3 DNA: TGTGCCAGCAGTTCCTCAGGCAATCAGCCCCAGCATTTT
CDR3 protein: CASSSSGNQPQHF

D gene: TRBD1
V gene: TRBV11-3
J gene: TRBJ1-2
clone size: once
CDR3 DNA: TGTGCCAGCAGCTCCACCGGGACAGGGGCGTACTATGGCTACACCTTC
CDR3 protein: CASSSTGTGAYYGYTF

D gene: -
V gene: TRBV30
J gene: TRBJ1-5
clone size: -
CDR3 DNA: TGTGCCTGGAGTGAAGGGAGCCATCAGCCCCAGCATTTT
CDR3 protein: CAWSEGSHQPQHF

D gene: -
V gene: TRBV9
J gene: TRBJ1-3
clone size: -
CDR3 DNA: TGTGCCAGCAGCGACCGACAGATCATCGGTGGAAACACCATATATTTT
CDR3 protein: CASSDRQIIGGNTIYF

D gene: -
V gene: TRBV19
J gene: TRBJ2-7
clone size: -
CDR3 DNA: TGTGCCAGTACCCCCAGGTCCTACGAGCAGTACTTC
CDR3 protein: CASTPRSYEQYF

D gene: -
V gene: TRBV11-2
J gene: TRBJ2-3
clone size: -
CDR3 DNA: TGTGCCAGCAGCTTAGTTAGAGTGGATACGCAGTATTTT
CDR3 protein: CASSLVRVDTQYF

D gene: -
V gene: TRBV2
J gene: TRBJ2-2
clone size: -
CDR3 DNA: TGTGCCAGCAGCCCCGACACCGGGGAGCTGTTTTTT
CDR3 protein: CASSPDTGELFF

D gene: TRBD2
V gene: TRBV28
J gene: TRBJ2-3
clone size: once
CDR3 DNA: TGTGCCAGCAGTTTAGCGGGAGGCAGAGATACGCAGTATTTT
CDR3 protein: CASSLAGGRDTQYF

D gene: -
V gene: TRBV30
J gene: TRBJ1-2
clone size: few
CDR3 DNA: TGTGCCTGGAGTGTACAGTATGGCTACACCTTC
CDR3 protein: CAWSVQYGYTF

D gene: -
V gene: TRBV7-2
J gene: TRBJ2-1
clone size: -
CDR3 DNA: TGTGCCAGCAGCTTGGCTAGGGGACTCCACTCCTACAATGAGCAGTTCTTC
CDR3 protein: CASSLARGLHSYNEQFF

D gene: TRBD1
V gene: TRBV27
J gene: TRBJ2-1
clone size: -
CDR3 DNA: TGTGCCAGCACCCCAGGGGGCGTCCTGTACAATGAGCAGTTCTTC
CDR3 protein: CASTPGGVLYNEQFF

D gene: -
V gene: TRBV7-9
J gene: TRBJ2-2
clone size: -
CDR3 DNA: TGTGCCAGCAGCTTAGCCCCGGGACTTCTGAACACCGGGGAGCTGTTTTTT
CDR3 protein: CASSLAPGLLNTGELFF

D gene: -
V gene: TRBV15
J gene: TRBJ2-1
clone size: -
CDR3 DNA: TGTGCCACCAGCAGAGTTTGGAGCAAGGTCCAAAAATACAATGAGCAGTTCTTC
CDR3 protein: CATSRVWSKVQKYNEQFF

D gene: -
V gene: TRBV7-2
J gene: TRBJ1-1
clone size: -
CDR3 DNA: TGTGCCAGCAGCCCCAGGCCTGAAGCTTTCTTT
CDR3 protein: CASSPRPEAFF

D gene: TRBD1
V gene: TRBV30
J gene: TRBJ2-4
clone size: -
CDR3 DNA: TGTGCCTGGGGTCCAGGGGGTCGAATATGGAACATTCAGTACTTC
CDR3 protein: CAWGPGGRIWNIQYF

D gene: -
V gene: TRBV18
J gene: TRBJ1-2
clone size: -
CDR3 DNA: TGTGCCAGCTCACGGTACGATAGCTATGGCTACACCTTC
CDR3 protein: CASSRYDSYGYTF

D gene: -
V gene: TRBV25-1
J gene: TRBJ2-2
clone size: -
CDR3 DNA: TGTGCCAGCAGTGAAGCTCGGGGAAGGCCGAACACCGGGGAGCTGTTTTTT
CDR3 protein: CASSEARGRPNTGELFF

D gene: -
V gene: TRBV29-1
J gene: TRBJ1-2
clone size: -
CDR3 DNA: TGCAGCGTTGAGAACAGGGATAACTATGGCTACACCTTC
CDR3 protein: CSVENRDNYGYTF

D gene: -
V gene: TRBV11-1
J gene: TRBJ1-1
clone size: -
CDR3 DNA: TGTGCCAGCAGCTTATCCAGGAACACTGAAGCTTTCTTT
CDR3 protein: CASSLSRNTEAFF

D gene: -
V gene: TRBV5-5
J gene: TRBJ1-1
clone size: -
CDR3 DNA: TGTGCCAGCAGCTTGGAGGGGGGGCGAGGTGAAGCTTTCTTT
CDR3 protein: CASSLEGGRGEAFF

D gene: TRBD2
V gene: TRBV7-3
J gene: TRBJ2-5
clone size: -
CDR3 DNA: TGTGCCAGCAGCCCGATTGCTAGCGGGGCGGAGACCCAGTACTTC
CDR3 protein: CASSPIASGAETQYF

D gene: -
V gene: TRBV11-2
J gene: TRBJ2-2
clone size: -
CDR3 DNA: TGTGCCAGCAGCCTCCCGGGGGCCGGGGAGCTGTTTTTT
CDR3 protein: CASSLPGAGELFF

D gene: -
V gene: TRBV29-1
J gene: TRBJ1-2
clone size: -
CDR3 DNA: TGCAGCGTTGCATTCGAGGTTAACTATGGCTACACCTTC
CDR3 protein: CSVAFEVNYGYTF

D gene: TRBD2
V gene: TRBV5-1
J gene: TRBJ2-1
clone size: -
CDR3 DNA: TGCGCCAGCAGCTCAACTAGCGGGAGGTCCTTAGGGAATGAGCAGTTCTTC
CDR3 protein: CASSSTSGRSLGNEQFF

D gene: -
V gene: TRBV12-5
J gene: TRBJ1-6
clone size: -
CDR3 DNA: TGTGCTAGTGGTTCAGACCGGGAAATTAATTCACCCCTCCACTTT
CDR3 protein: CASGSDREINSPLHF

D gene: TRBD1
V gene: TRBV6-5
J gene: TRBJ2-7
clone size: -
CDR3 DNA: TGTGCCAGCAGCGACAGGGGAACCTACGAGCAGTACTTC
CDR3 protein: CASSDRGTYEQYF

D gene: -
V gene: TRBV19
J gene: TRBJ2-3
clone size: -
CDR3 DNA: TGTGCCAGTAGTAGAGTGGATACGCAGTATTTT
CDR3 protein: CASSRVDTQYF

D gene: -
V gene: TRBV5-1
J gene: TRBJ1-1
clone size: -
CDR3 DNA: TGCGCCAGCAGCTTGTACGCGGGGTTGAACACTGAAGCTTTCTTT
CDR3 protein: CASSLYAGLNTEAFF

D gene: TRBD2
V gene: TRBV7-9
J gene: TRBJ2-2
clone size: -
CDR3 DNA: TGTGCCAGCAGCCCCTGGACTAGCGGGACGAACACCGGGGAGCTGTTTTTT
CDR3 protein: CASSPWTSGTNTGELFF

D gene: TRBD1
V gene: TRBV29-1
J gene: TRBJ1-2
clone size: -
CDR3 DNA: TGCAGCGTTGGGGACAGGGGGCTTGGCTACACCTTC
CDR3 protein: CSVGDRGLGYTF

D gene: TRBD2
V gene: TRBV2
J gene: TRBJ2-2
clone size: -
CDR3 DNA: TGTGCCAGCAGGAGTGGAGCGGGATCTGTCGGGGAGCTGTTTTTT
CDR3 protein: CASRSGAGSVGELFF

D gene: TRBD1
V gene: TRBV5-4
J gene: TRBJ1-4
clone size: -
CDR3 DNA: TGTGCCAGCAGCTCAGGGACAGCTAAGAATGAAAAACTGTTTTTT
CDR3 protein: CASSSGTAKNEKLFF

D gene: -
V gene: TRBV29-1
J gene: TRBJ2-1
clone size: -
CDR3 DNA: TGCAGCGTTGATCGGGGTGCCTCCTACAATGAGCAGTTCTTC
CDR3 protein: CSVDRGASYNEQFF

D gene: TRBD1
V gene: TRBV7-9
J gene: TRBJ1-2
clone size: once
CDR3 DNA: TGTGCCAGCAGCTCTCAATCAGGGGAACAGGGGTATGGCTACACCTTC
CDR3 protein: CASSSQSGEQGYGYTF

D gene: TRBD1
V gene: TRBV10-3
J gene: TRBJ2-7
clone size: -
CDR3 DNA: TGTGCCATCACCACCCGGGACAGGGCGTCCTACGAGCAGTACTTC
CDR3 protein: CAITTRDRASYEQYF

D gene: -
V gene: TRBV27
J gene: TRBJ2-7
clone size: -
CDR3 DNA: TGTGCCAGCAGTTTGGAGGGGGCACCCCACGAGCAGTACTTC
CDR3 protein: CASSLEGAPHEQYF